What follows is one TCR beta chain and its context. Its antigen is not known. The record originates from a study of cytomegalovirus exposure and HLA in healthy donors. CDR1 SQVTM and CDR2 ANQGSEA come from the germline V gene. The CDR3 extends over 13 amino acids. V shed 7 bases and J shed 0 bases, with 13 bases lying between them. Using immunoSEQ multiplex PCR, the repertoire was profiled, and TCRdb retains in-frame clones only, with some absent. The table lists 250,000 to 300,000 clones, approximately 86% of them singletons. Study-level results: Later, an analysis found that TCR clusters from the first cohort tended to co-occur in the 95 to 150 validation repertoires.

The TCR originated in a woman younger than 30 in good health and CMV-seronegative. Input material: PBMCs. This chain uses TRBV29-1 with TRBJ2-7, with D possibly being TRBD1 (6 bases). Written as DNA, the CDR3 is TGCAGCGGAACAGGGTCCGACTCCTACGAGCAGTACTTC. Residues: CSGTGSDSYEQYF.